This TCR beta chain was retrieved from a study of blood T cell repertoires in COVID-19. The table came from immunoSEQ multiplex PCR; TCRdb's copy has only in-frame clones and leaves some out. The table has 350,000 or so clones, about nine tenths seen once. V gave up 8 bases and J gave up 4 bases, with 12 bases separating them. CDR1 is LNHNV, CDR2 YYDKDF, per germline (reference sequence). The CDR3 runs to 12 residues. Someone with COVID-19 had been met by exposed participants within 2 weeks before study entry. Sequences were obtained from PBMCs or T cells enriched from blood (not recorded which). V is TRBV15 and J is TRBJ2-7; D remains ambiguous. The TCR was taken from a woman younger than 45 who had been exposed to COVID-19. In DNA form, the CDR3 reads TGTGCCACCTCGCGGCCCGCTTACGAGCAGTACTTC. Its protein is CATSRPAYEQYF.